The present TCR beta chain was sequenced within a study of siplizumab effects on memory and regulatory T cells. General observations from the study: Naive T cells seemed more diverse than memory cells and seemed major alloresponse contributors.

The assay covered 100,000 or so TCR templates per sample. The assay was immunoSEQ multiplex PCR, and TCRdb's table has in-frame clones only and misses some. Of about 120,000 clones listed, about 94% are singletons. A word on this clone: Its antigen remains unknown.

The CDR3 has 20 amino acids. CDR1 and CDR2 from the germline V gene are SSHAT and FNYEAQ (reference sequence). V shed 2 bases and J 1 base; nucleotides not matched to a gene: 15. Sample: non-Treg CD4+ T cells sorted from blood. The chain uses TRBV7-7 and TRBJ2-3; TRBD2 aligns across 10 bases. The TCR originated in a human donor in good health. The CDR3 region is CASSLRLSTGLALGTDTQYF. In DNA, the CDR3 is TGTGCCAGCAGCTTAAGGTTGAGTACGGGACTAGCGCTCGGCACAGATACGCAGTATTTT.